Below, 13 T cell receptor beta chains from the same sample are listed, as sequenced in a study of T cells in women clearing cervical HPV infection. Data came from immunoSEQ multiplex PCR; TCRdb stores just in-frame clones and leaves some out. The table lists 25,000 to 30,000 clones. The sample was blood buffy coat. The receptor source for this set is a woman aged 18 to 75 with a cervical HPV16 infection that either progressed to CIN3+ or cleared (not recorded which).

On this clone itself: The read finishes 3 residues shy of the CDR3 end, and the germline J gene is used to complete it. The chain recombines TRBV11-3 with TRBJ2-5, with D maybe TRBD1 (6 bases). Trimming stripped 5 bases from V and 0 bases from J, with 10 bases between. Germline loops: CDR1 SGHNT, CDR2 YENEEA. The CDR3 runs to 14 residues. CDR3 DNA (partial): TGTGCCAGCAGCAAGTACAGGGACCAAGAGACC. Its translation: CASSKYRDQET. The full CDR3 is CASSKYRDQETQYF.

A remark on this clone: The read gets to within 3 residues of the CDR3 end, and the germline J gene fills in the rest. The chain couples TRBV5-4 to TRBJ2-3; TRBD1 agrees at 10 bases. The CDR3 length is 16 residues. CDR1 and CDR2 from the germline V gene are SGHNT and YYREEE (reference sequence). V lost 0 bases, J lost 5 bases, and 6 bases stayed unmatched. Partial CDR3 DNA: TGTGCCAGCAGCTTGGCCCCGGGACAGGGGAAAGATACG. Translating gives CASSLAPGQGKDT. The full CDR3 protein reads CASSLAPGQGKDTQYF. The full variable domain, its missing parts supplied by reference TRBV5-4 and TRBJ2-3, is ETGVTQSPTHLIKTRGQQVTLRCSSQSGHNTVSWYQQALGQGPQFIFQYYREEENGRGNFPPRFSGLQFPNYSSELNVNALELDDSALYLCASSLAPGQGKDTQYFGPGTRLTVL.

In the case of this clone: The CDR3 goes on 3 residues after the read ends, and that part is filled in from the germline J gene. The chain uses TRBV27 and TRBJ1-4; 7 bases are shared with TRBD1. CDR1 and CDR2 (germline): MNHEY, SMNVEV (reference sequence). This CDR3 region has 13 residues. This CDR3 reads CASSLADRDKLFF. The CDR3 DNA, read in part, is TGTGCCAGCAGTTTAGCTGACAGGGATAAA.

Points on this clone: The DNA ends 3 residues before the CDR3 does, and the rest of the CDR3 is filled in from the germline J gene. The chain recombines TRBV6-2 or TRBV6-3 with TRBJ2-7; tentatively, D is TRBD2 (5 bases). The germline V and J ends were trimmed by 6 bases and 6 bases, with 21 bases remaining between them. Germline lookup yields CDR1 MNHEY and CDR2 SVGEGT. CDR3 size: 15 residues. The sequenced CDR3 bases are TGTGCCAGCAGCCTACTCCCGGACCGGGGTGGCGAG. Protein sequence: CASSLLPDRGGE. The entire CDR3 protein is CASSLLPDRGGEQYF.

Notes on this clone: The read finishes 3 residues shy of the CDR3 end, and the germline J gene is used to complete it. The chain has TRBV5-1 and TRBJ2-3; 7 positions agree with TRBD1. The CDR3 runs 14 residues. Germline-derived CDR1 and CDR2 are SGHRS and YFSETQ. The CDR3 bases that were read are TGCGCCAGCAGCCTTAGGACAGGCCAAGAGACG. Translating gives CASSLRTGQET. In full, the CDR3 is CASSLRTGQETQYF.

Notes on this clone: Read data end 3 residues before the CDR3 end; the end is taken from the germline J gene. The chain is built from TRBV29-1 and TRBJ2-3; D could derive from TRBD1 or TRBD2 (6 bases each). CDR3 length: 14 residues. CDR1 is SQVTM and CDR2 is ANQGSEA in the germline V gene. The CDR3 DNA, read in part, is TGCAGCGCTGTTGGAGGGGGAGACAATCAGCCG. Amino acid sequence: CSAVGGGDNQP. In full, the CDR3 reads CSAVGGGDNQPQYF.

This clone ranks as medium-sized in terms of frequency. The CDR3 goes on 3 residues after the read ends, and that part is filled in from the germline J gene. J is TRBJ1-2 and V is TRBV6-1, with TRBD1 identical over 7 bases. The junction had 4 bases not matched to a gene; V was cut back by 2 bases and J by 4 bases. The germline CDR1 and CDR2 sequences are MNHNS and SASEGT. This CDR3 spans 14 amino acids. The CDR3: CASSEPGQTYGYTF. CDR3 DNA, as far as it was read: TGTGCCAGCAGTGAACCGGGACAGACCTATGGC.

In regard to this clone: Read sequence stops 3 residues before the CDR3 end, and the germline J gene provides the missing end. This chain joins TRBV20-1 and TRBJ1-5; weak D call: TRBD1 (6 bases). Germline-derived CDR1 and CDR2 are DFQATT and SNEGSKA (reference sequence). V dropped 3 bases and J dropped 5 bases, with 11 bases sitting between them. The CDR3 extends over 13 amino acids. CDR3 DNA, as far as it was read: TGCAGTGCTAGCAAGGGGGTGGATCAGCCC. Protein: CSASKGVDQP. The whole CDR3 region reads CSASKGVDQPQHF.

Worth noting for this clone: The sequenced fragment ends 3 residues before the CDR3 boundary, so the rest is inferred from the germline J gene. The chain employs TRBV5-1 and TRBJ2-3; D is undetermined. Trimming removed 6 bases at V and 6 bases at J, with 11 bases between. Germline CDR1 SGHRS, CDR2 YFSETQ. CDR3 length: 12 residues. The CDR3 DNA, read in part, is TGCGCCAGCACCCGATCTAGGGATACG. Its protein is CASTRSRDT. The full CDR3 protein is CASTRSRDTQYF. Looking up the rest from reference TRBV5-1 and TRBJ2-3 gives the full variable domain: KAGVTQTPRYLIKTRGQQVTLSCSPISGHRSVSWYQQTPGQGLQFLFEYFSETQRNKGNFPGRFSGRQFSNSRSEMNVSTLELGDSALYLCASTRSRDTQYFGPGTRLTVL.

Concerning this clone itself: The DNA ends 3 residues before the CDR3 does, and the rest of the CDR3 is filled in from the germline J gene. The V gene is TRBV7-9, the J gene TRBJ1-2, with D unresolved. The germline CDR1 and CDR2 sequences are SEHNR and FQNEAQ (reference sequence). The CDR3 length is 15 residues. The CDR3 protein is CASSQLETRMNDYTF. The CDR3 DNA, read in part, is TGTGCCAGCAGCCAACTCGAGACTAGGATGAATGAC. Filled out from reference TRBV7-9 and TRBJ1-2, the complete variable domain reads DTGVSQNPRHKITKRGQNVTFRCDPISEHNRLYWYRQTLGQGPEFLTYFQNEAQLEKSRLLSDRFSAERPKGSFSTLEIQRTEQGDSAMYLCASSQLETRMNDYTFGSGTRLTVV.

Concerning this clone itself: Read coverage stops 3 residues before the CDR3 terminus; the germline J gene supplies the remainder. The chain uses TRBV30 and TRBJ2-1; D might be TRBD2 (6 bases). This CDR3 is built from 14 residues. Looked up from germline, CDR1 is GTSNPN and CDR2 is SVGIG (reference sequence). V was cut by 8 bases and J by 8 bases, with 22 bases left in between. The CDR3 loop is CAESRLGGIDEQFF. The CDR3 bases that were read are TGTGCCGAAAGTAGATTGGGCGGGATCGATGAG.

Regarding this clone: The sequenced fragment ends 3 residues before the CDR3 boundary, so the rest is inferred from the germline J gene. The genes are TRBV7-8 and TRBJ1-1, with D tentatively TRBD1 (5 bases). Trimming stripped 1 base from V and 4 bases from J, with 13 bases between. The CDR3 is made up of 15 amino acids. Germline lookup yields CDR1 SGHVS and CDR2 FQNEAQ. Incomplete CDR3 DNA: TGTGCCAGCAGCTTAGGGGTATCCAGGGCCACTGAA. It encodes CASSLGVSRATE. The entire CDR3 reads CASSLGVSRATEAFF.

Concerning this clone itself: The sequenced fragment ends 3 residues before the CDR3 boundary, so the rest is inferred from the germline J gene. This chain connects TRBV5-1 to TRBJ2-7; 7 bases map to TRBD1. The CDR3 contains 14 residues. The V segment lost 4 bases and the J segment 3 bases; nucleotides outside the gene matches: 7. The V gene's germline CDR1 is SGHRS and CDR2 YFSETQ. The sequenced part of the CDR3 DNA is TGCGCCAGCAGCCAGGGACAGAATTACTACGAG. Amino acids: CASSQGQNYYE. The whole CDR3 protein is CASSQGQNYYEQYF. Combining the CDR3 with reference TRBV5-1 and TRBJ2-7 gives the whole variable domain KAGVTQTPRYLIKTRGQQVTLSCSPISGHRSVSWYQQTPGQGLQFLFEYFSETQRNKGNFPGRFSGRQFSNSRSEMNVSTLELGDSALYLCASSQGQNYYEQYFGPGTRLTVT.